A single TCR beta chain is shown here with its context. The target antigen is unknown. PCR used 60 Vbeta primers and 13 Jbeta primers. Generated by immunoSEQ multiplex PCR, the TCRdb table keeps only in-frame clones and is missing some. The profile shows fewer than 200,000 clones, over 75% of them singletons. Looked up from germline, CDR1 is SGHRS and CDR2 is YFSETQ. The CDR3 extends over 15 amino acids. The V end lost 1 base, the J end lost 4 bases, and 13 bases lay between the germline ends. This record belongs to a study of cytomegalovirus exposure and HLA in healthy donors. Study conclusions and caveats: In a later analysis, TCR association rates varied by HLA locus: DRB1 most, HLA-C fewest. The authors enumerated over 150 TCR beta chains as linked to cytomegalovirus.

The TCR comes from a woman aged 50 to 60 in good health and CMV-seronegative. This sequence joins TRBV5-1 and TRBJ2-3; D is undetermined. Sequencing was carried out using PBMCs. CDR3 region: CASSLLYSAADTQYF. The CDR3 nucleotides read TGCGCCAGCAGCTTGTTATATTCGGCGGCAGATACGCAGTATTTT.